The 21 T cell receptor beta chains below were found in one sample sequenced in a study of T cell responses to AZD1222 COVID-19 vaccine. Method: immunoSEQ multiplex PCR; TCRdb's copy keeps in-frame clones and lacks some. The repertoire holds approximately 64,000 clones, with around 83% as singletons. Sequencing used peripheral blood, obtained on day 0 of AZD1222 vaccination. These TCRs come from an adult in good health.

This sequence joins TRBV7-6 and TRBJ2-7, with TRBD1 matching over 7 bases. V shed 5 bases, J shed 3 bases, and the junction held 4 bases outside the gene matches. Germline values: CDR1 SGHVS, CDR2 FNYEAQ. The CDR3 totals 13 residues. The CDR3 region is CASSENRGYEQYF. As DNA, the CDR3 is TGTGCCAGCAGCGAGAACAGGGGCTACGAGCAGTACTTC. The full variable domain, rest sourced from reference TRBV7-6 and TRBJ2-7, is GAGVSQSPRYKVTKRGQDVALRCDPISGHVSLYWYRQALGQGPEFLTYFNYEAQQDKSGLPNDRFSAERPEGSISTLTIQRTEQRDSAMYRCASSENRGYEQYFGPGTRLTVT.

This chain connects TRBV7-2 to TRBJ1-5; unclear D gene. CDR1 and CDR2 from the germline V gene are SGHTA and FQGNSA. There are 13 residues in the CDR3. V dropped 2 bases and J dropped 6 bases, with 8 bases sitting between them. This CDR3 reads CASSLLGGQPQHF. The CDR3 coding sequence is TGTGCCAGCAGCTTACTAGGTGGTCAGCCCCAGCATTTT.

The gene calls are TRBV3-1 (or the pseudogene TRBV3-2) and TRBJ1-4; D is unclear. Trimming pared 4 bases from V and 4 bases from J, leaving 7 bases between. CDR1 LGHDT and CDR2 YNNKEL come from the germline V gene (reference sequence). This CDR3 is built from 13 residues. CDR3 DNA: TGTGCCAGCAGCCGGGCCCTTAATGAAAAACTGTTTTTT. Translation: CASSRALNEKLFF.

The chain combines TRBV4-3 with TRBJ1-5; D remains unclear. The germline V gene encodes CDR1 LGHNA and CDR2 YSLEER. CDR3 length: 14 residues. The V end was cut by 2 bases, the J end by 7 bases, with 12 bases between. CDR3 sequence: CASSQIPGGQPQHF. The CDR3 coding sequence is TGCGCCAGCAGCCAAATCCCCGGCGGGCAGCCCCAGCATTTT.

The chain recombines TRBV7-6 with TRBJ2-6, with a possible D match to TRBD2 (7 bases). The length of the CDR3 is 18 residues. The V gene's germline CDR1 is SGHVS and CDR2 FNYEAQ. Trimming stripped 4 bases from V and 0 bases from J, with 16 bases between. CDR3: CASSSGGQTLSGANVLTF. CDR3 nucleotides: TGTGCCAGCAGCTCCGGGGGGCAAACCCTCTCTGGGGCCAACGTCCTGACTTTC.

The CDR3 coding sequence is TGTGCCAGTAGTATAAGACAGGGAATATCGAACACCGGGGAGCTGTTTTTT. The encoded protein is CASSIRQGISNTGELFF. The chain couples TRBV19 to TRBJ2-2; 7 bases are shared with TRBD1. CDR3 length: 17 amino acids. Germline lookup yields CDR1 LNHDA and CDR2 SQIVND (reference sequence). The ends lost 2 bases at V and 0 bases at J; junction bases unmatched: 6.

The J gene is TRBJ1-1, the V gene TRBV4-2; the D is unclear. Germline loops: CDR1 LGHNA, CDR2 YNFKEQ. This CDR3 is 13 amino acids long. The ends were cut back, 6 bases at V and 3 bases at J, with 11 bases in the middle. CDR3 protein: CASSRLQDTEAFF. The CDR3 DNA is TGTGCCAGCAGTCGTCTTCAGGACACTGAAGCTTTCTTT.

This chain connects TRBV9 to TRBJ2-4, with D tentatively TRBD1 or TRBD2 (6 bases each). V lost 0 bases and J lost 3, with 10 bases in between. Germline assignment: CDR1 SGDLS and CDR2 YYNGEE. CDR3 length equals 15 residues. The CDR3 nucleotides are TGTGCCAGCAGCGTAGAAGGAGGGGGCAAAAACATTCAGTACTTC. It yields the protein CASSVEGGGKNIQYF.

The CDR3 coding sequence is TGTGCTAGTGGTTTTTACAGGGGTAGTATGAACACTGAAGCTTTCTTT. Amino acids: CASGFYRGSMNTEAFF. This sequence joins TRBV12-5 and TRBJ1-1; 7 bases map to TRBD1. The CDR3 is made up of 16 amino acids. Germline CDR1 LGHNT, CDR2 FRNRAP. V dropped 3 bases and J dropped 0; count of bases not matched to a gene: 7.

The chain is built from TRBV27 and TRBJ2-7, with TRBD1 as a possible D gene (6 bases). The CDR3 spans 12 residues. Germline values: CDR1 MNHEY, CDR2 SMNVEV (reference sequence). Trimming removed 5 bases from V and 7 bases from J, with 12 bases in between. The CDR3 sequence is CASSALGGEQYF. The CDR3 nucleotides read TGTGCCAGCAGTGCCCTAGGGGGAGAGCAGTACTTC.

This chain uses TRBV11-1 with TRBJ2-2; D is possibly TRBD2 (6 bases). Trimming cost V 5 bases and J 2 bases, with 15 bases left between them. Per the germline V gene, CDR1 is SGHAT and CDR2 is FQDESV (reference sequence). This CDR3 is built from 16 residues. The CDR3 DNA sequence: TGTGCCAGCAGCCCCTGGGACTGGAGAAACACCGGGGAGCTGTTTTTT. Its protein product is CASSPWDWRNTGELFF.

The rearrangement joins TRBV28 to TRBJ1-2; possibly TRBD1 for D (6 bases). Trimming shortened V by 5 bases and J by 8 bases, and 15 bases separated the two germline ends. The CDR3 spans 13 residues. Germline lookup yields CDR1 MDHEN and CDR2 SYDVKM. CDR3 region: CASSLWGGAGYTF. CDR3 DNA sequence: TGTGCCAGCAGTCTGTGGGGGGGCGCGGGCTACACCTTC.

The chain has TRBV4-1 and TRBJ1-1; no clear D. Germline CDR1 reads MGHRA; CDR2 reads YSYEKL. The CDR3 has 17 amino acids. Between the trimmed V and J ends, which lost 2 bases and 1 base, there was a span of 17 bases. The chain's CDR3 is CASSQPRLVWGNTEAFF. The CDR3, as DNA: TGCGCCAGCAGCCAACCCCGTTTGGTGTGGGGGAACACTGAAGCTTTCTTT.

This clone occurred once. The V call is TRBV7-6, the J call TRBJ2-3; D call uncertain. Germline V lookup: CDR1 SGHVS, CDR2 FNYEAQ. CDR3 length equals 18 residues. Trimming cost V 5 bases and J 2 bases, with 23 bases left between them. The CDR3 DNA reads as TGTGCCAGCAGCCTACTCGAAGCCCTTGAAGGCGTCACAGATACGCAGTATTTT. It yields the protein CASSLLEALEGVTDTQYF.

The chain is built from TRBV5-8 and TRBJ1-5, with 7 bases identical to TRBD1. Germline V gene sequence: CDR1 SGHTS, CDR2 YDEGEE. The CDR3 length is 16 residues. After removal of 5 bases from V and 7 bases from J, the junction contained 15 bases not matched to a gene. CDR3 amino acids: CASSKGGAGWLQPQHF. Here the CDR3 DNA reads TGTGCCAGCAGTAAAGGGGGCGCGGGGTGGCTGCAGCCCCAGCATTTT.

The chain couples TRBV5-4 to TRBJ2-1, with 7 bases identical to TRBD1. V was pared by 4 bases and J by 2 bases, with 3 bases of the junction left unmatched. The CDR3 spans 14 residues. The V gene's germline CDR1 is SGHNT and CDR2 YYREEE (reference sequence). The DNA of the CDR3 is TGTGCCAGCAGCCTCGGGACAGCCTACAATGAGCAGTTCTTC. Residues: CASSLGTAYNEQFF.

This clone showed up just a few times. The genes are TRBV19 and TRBJ1-1; D possibly corresponds to TRBD1 (6 bases). This CDR3 has 13 amino acids. The germline gives CDR1 LNHDA, CDR2 SQIVND (reference sequence). V dropped 6 bases and J dropped 12 bases, with 20 bases sitting between them. The CDR3, as DNA: TGTGCCAGTAGCAGGGACAATACGGTGAGGCCTTTCTTT. Protein: CASSRDNTVRPFF.

The V gene is TRBV3-1 (or the pseudogene TRBV3-2), the J gene TRBJ2-7; 8 bases match TRBD2. CDR3 length equals 14 residues. Losses at the gene ends were 3 bases for V and 4 bases for J; bases not matched to a gene: 5. Germline lookup yields CDR1 LGHDT and CDR2 YNNKEL (reference sequence). In DNA form, the CDR3 reads TGTGCCAGCAGCCAGACTAGCGTTGTGTACGAGCAGTACTTC. Translation: CASSQTSVVYEQYF.

The chain joins TRBV7-9 to TRBJ2-2, with a tentative D call TRBD2 (6 bases). V lost 4 bases and J lost 2, with 11 bases in between. Looked up from germline, CDR1 is SEHNR and CDR2 is FQNEAQ (reference sequence). The CDR3 has 15 amino acids. This CDR3 reads CASSSPGTNTGELFF. As DNA, the CDR3 is TGTGCCAGCAGCTCCCCCGGGACTAACACCGGGGAGCTGTTTTTT.

The gene calls are TRBV6-5 and TRBJ2-1, with 9 bases identical to TRBD2. V was pared by 2 bases and J by 7 bases, with 6 bases of the junction left unmatched. The CDR3 extends over 15 amino acids. The germline gives CDR1 MNHEY, CDR2 SVGAGI. CDR3 loop: CASSYDGGGVNEQFF. CDR3 DNA sequence: TGTGCCAGCAGTTACGATGGCGGGGGGGTGAATGAGCAGTTCTTC.

This chain links TRBV5-1 with TRBJ1-2, with unresolved D. The V end lost 4 bases, the J end lost 4 bases, and 14 bases lay between the germline ends. The germline CDR1 and CDR2 sequences are SGHRS and YFSETQ. CDR3 length: 14 amino acids. The CDR3 protein is CASSPGGEAYGYTF. The DNA for the CDR3 is TGCGCCAGCAGCCCCGGCGGGGAGGCCTATGGCTACACCTTC.